These 24 T cell receptor beta chains were all obtained from the same sample, sequenced in a study of blood T cell repertoires in COVID-19. Profiling relied on immunoSEQ multiplex PCR, and the TCRdb table lists in-frame clones only, not all of them. The sample lists 200,000 to 250,000 clones, about nine tenths seen once, with around 2.9% in the top ten. Sequenced material: peripheral blood. The source of these receptors is a woman in her fifties or sixties with acute or convalescent COVID-19.

In nucleotides, the CDR3 is TGTGCCAGTAGTAGACAGGGGTTCTTCGGCTCTGGGGCCAACGTCCTGACTTTC. Translation: CASSRQGFFGSGANVLTF. The chain couples TRBV19 to TRBJ2-6; 8 bases line up with TRBD1. The CDR3 covers 18 residues. V lost 4 bases to trimming and J lost 0 bases; unmatched junction nucleotides: 8. Germline CDR1 and CDR2: LNHDA and SQIVND (reference sequence).

The DNA for the CDR3 is TGTGCCAGCAAGACAGGGTCGAACACTGAAGCTTTCTTT. Translating gives CASKTGSNTEAFF. The rearrangement joins TRBV28 to TRBJ1-1, with 7 positions matching TRBD1. CDR3 size: 13 residues. Trimming at V came to 7 bases and at J to 1 base, leaving 3 bases not matched to a gene. Germline CDR1 reads MDHEN; CDR2 reads SYDVKM.

The rearrangement links TRBV5-1 to TRBJ1-1; 7 bases agree with TRBD1. This CDR3 contains 16 residues. V trimming: 0 bases; J trimming: 4 bases; junction bases outside the gene matches: 9. In germline, CDR1 is SGHRS, CDR2 YFSETQ. The CDR3 loop is CASSLALAGGGTEAFF. CDR3 DNA: TGCGCCAGCAGCTTGGCCTTGGCAGGGGGAGGCACTGAAGCTTTCTTT.

V gene TRBV27 combines with J gene TRBJ2-7; D perhaps matches TRBD2 (7 bases). Germline CDR1 MNHEY, CDR2 SMNVEV (reference sequence). The CDR3 is 16 residues long. The V and J ends lost 1 base and 3 bases respectively, with 16 bases between them. The CDR3 nucleotides read TGTGCCAGCAGTTTATTTCAGGGAGGGGGTGGCTACGAGCAGTACTTC. This sequence encodes CASSLFQGGGGYEQYF.

The V gene is TRBV29-1, the J gene TRBJ1-2, with D perhaps matching TRBD1 (6 bases). From germline, CDR1 is SQVTM and CDR2 ANQGSEA. V lost 6 bases and J 3 bases, leaving 14 bases between the germline ends. The CDR3 totals 13 residues. CDR3 protein: CSVEQGMDYGYTF. The CDR3 coding sequence is TGCAGCGTCGAACAGGGTATGGACTATGGCTACACCTTC.

The gene calls are TRBV6-5 and TRBJ2-3; perhaps TRBD2 as D (5 bases). The length of the CDR3 is 14 residues. Germline V CDR1 and CDR2: MNHEY, SVGAGI. The DNA for the CDR3 is TGTGCAAGTTCGACTCCTCGGGGTACAGATACGCAGTATTTT. The encoded protein is CASSTPRGTDTQYF.

The gene calls are TRBV9 and TRBJ1-4, with a weak D call TRBD1 (5 bases). Trimming took off 0 bases at V and 5 bases at J, with 11 bases between the two ends. This CDR3 has 15 residues. Germline V gene lookup returns CDR1 SGDLS and CDR2 YYNGEE. Here the CDR3 reads CASSVEGTQNEKLFF. The CDR3 nucleotides are TGTGCCAGCAGCGTAGAGGGGACTCAGAATGAAAAACTGTTTTTT.

The rearrangement links TRBV7-2 to TRBJ2-3; 7 bases fit TRBD1. The CDR3 has 15 amino acids. The germline V gene has CDR1 SGHTA and CDR2 FQGNSA. Losses at the gene ends were 5 bases for V and 4 bases for J; bases not matched to a gene: 9. The CDR3 region is CASSPMLQGADTQYF. CDR3 nucleotides: TGTGCCAGCAGCCCAATGTTGCAGGGGGCAGATACGCAGTATTTT.

The genes are TRBV6-1 and TRBJ1-4; weak D call: TRBD1 (6 bases). V was pared by 3 bases and J by 8 bases, with 10 bases between. There are 13 residues in the CDR3. Germline values: CDR1 MNHNS, CDR2 SASEGT. CDR3 amino acids: CASSETRGEKLFF. The DNA of the CDR3 is TGTGCCAGCAGTGAGACCAGGGGAGAAAAACTGTTTTTT.

This chain links TRBV5-6 with TRBJ1-1; TRBD1 is a possible D gene (5 bases). Germline values: CDR1 SGHDT, CDR2 YYEEEE. There are 16 residues in the CDR3. Deletions cut 5 bases from V and 3 bases from J, with 20 bases between. This chain's CDR3 is CASRSGGTGGYTEAFF. CDR3 sequence (DNA): TGTGCCAGCAGATCCGGTGGGACCGGGGGGTACACTGAAGCTTTCTTT.

This clone turned up a few times. This CDR3 is also generated by other DNA sequences in the sample. The J gene is TRBJ1-1, the V gene TRBV12-3 or TRBV12-4, with a possible D match to TRBD1 (6 bases). There are 13 residues in the CDR3. V was clipped by 2 bases and J by 3 bases, with 7 bases between them. DNA for the CDR3: TGTGCCAGCAGTTTATACAGGGACACTGAAGCTTTCTTT. It is translated as CASSLYRDTEAFF.

This clone has more than one count but fewer than ten. This chain links TRBV4-1 with TRBJ2-3; 9 bases align to TRBD2. After removal of 3 bases from V and 2 bases from J, the junction contained 3 bases not matched to a gene. Per the germline V gene, CDR1 is MGHRA and CDR2 is YSYEKL. The CDR3 runs to 15 residues. The CDR3 sequence is CASSQIAGVTDTQYF. The CDR3 DNA sequence: TGCGCCAGCAGCCAGATAGCGGGGGTCACAGATACGCAGTATTTT.

The rearrangement uses TRBV7-9 and TRBJ2-3; D might be TRBD2 (6 bases). This CDR3 contains 14 residues. Germline CDR1 is SEHNR and CDR2 is FQNEAQ (reference sequence). The ends were cut back, 5 bases at V and 1 base at J, with 10 bases in the middle. The CDR3 protein is CASSRGLRTDTQYF. Written as DNA, the CDR3 is TGTGCCAGCAGCAGGGGACTCCGCACAGATACGCAGTATTTT.

The CDR3 protein is CASSQSSRREQYF. CDR3 in DNA: TGTGCCAGCAGCCAAAGCTCGAGGCGAGAGCAGTACTTC. The chain combines TRBV14 with TRBJ2-7; D unresolved. V lost 2 bases to trimming and J lost 7 bases, with 12 bases between them. The CDR3 is made up of 13 amino acids. CDR1 and CDR2 from the germline V gene are SGHDN and FVKESK.

J is TRBJ2-1 and V is TRBV3-1 (or the pseudogene TRBV3-2), with TRBD2 identical over 9 bases. V trimming: 0 bases; J trimming: 3 bases; junction bases outside the gene matches: 12. This CDR3 region has 19 residues. The germline V gene encodes CDR1 LGHDT and CDR2 YNNKEL (reference sequence). The CDR3 sequence: CASSQEPPTSGKNYNEQFF. The CDR3 nucleotides read TGTGCCAGCAGCCAAGAACCCCCGACTAGCGGAAAAAACTACAATGAGCAGTTCTTC.

This clone is a singleton in its sample. The rearrangement uses TRBV11-3 and TRBJ1-3; 8 nucleotides align to TRBD1. The length of the CDR3 is 19 residues. Germline V CDR1 and CDR2: SGHNT, YENEEA. Trimming took 4 bases from V and 0 from J; bases not matched to a gene: 14. The CDR3 sequence: CASSSFPGQVLSSGNTIYF. The CDR3, as DNA: TGTGCCAGCAGCTCCTTCCCGGGACAGGTATTAAGCTCTGGAAACACCATATATTTT.

The chain employs TRBV2 and TRBJ2-7; a weak D match, TRBD1 (6 bases). CDR1 and CDR2 from the germline V gene are SNHLY and FYNNEI. The CDR3 extends over 17 amino acids. V was cut by 7 bases and J by 0 bases, with 22 bases left in between. CDR3 DNA: TGTGCCAGCACAACCCCCGGGACACGAGACTTCTCCTACGAGCAGTACTTC. This sequence encodes CASTTPGTRDFSYEQYF.

The rearrangement joins TRBV11-2 to TRBJ2-3; 7 bases fit TRBD2. This CDR3 comprises 17 residues. After removal of 1 base from V and 7 bases from J, the junction contained 14 bases not matched to a gene. The V gene's germline CDR1 is SGHAT and CDR2 FQNNGV. CDR3 DNA sequence: TGTGCCAGCAGCTTAGGACCCTCAAGCGGGATAGGAAATACGCAGTATTTT. Translated, it gives CASSLGPSSGIGNTQYF.

The rearrangement joins TRBV28 to TRBJ2-4; unclear D gene. The CDR3 is made up of 13 amino acids. Germline-derived CDR1 and CDR2 are MDHEN and SYDVKM. V lost 6 bases to trimming and J lost 1 base, with 7 bases between them. CDR3 nucleotides: TGTGCCAGCAGAGAGGCGGCCAAAAACATTCAGTACTTC. It translates to CASREAAKNIQYF.

The chain couples TRBV12-3 or TRBV12-4 to TRBJ2-2; 9 nucleotides agree with TRBD2. J was trimmed by 6 bases and V by 11 bases; bases with no gene match: 7. The CDR3 totals 13 residues. The CDR3 here is CADGAGGAGELFF. In DNA form, the CDR3 reads TGTGCCGATGGAGCGGGAGGCGCCGGGGAGCTGTTTTTT.

The rearrangement uses TRBV11-2 and TRBJ2-4, with a possible D match to TRBD2 (6 bases). CDR1 and CDR2 from the germline V gene are SGHAT and FQNNGV. The length of the CDR3 is 14 residues. V shed 5 bases and J shed 0 bases, with 8 bases lying between them. CDR3 nucleotides: TGTGCCAGCAGCGGGGGGTTAGCCAAAAACATTCAGTACTTC. It yields the protein CASSGGLAKNIQYF.

V usage is TRBV5-1 and J usage is TRBJ2-7; 7 nucleotides match TRBD2. Trimming took 1 base from V and 0 from J; bases not matched to a gene: 1. CDR3 length: 14 residues. Germline assignment: CDR1 SGHRS and CDR2 YFSETQ. The CDR3: CASSLRGDSYEQYF. The CDR3 DNA reads as TGCGCCAGCAGCTTGCGGGGGGACTCCTACGAGCAGTACTTC.

In DNA form, the CDR3 reads TGTGCCAGCAGTGGGTGGAACGCGGACACTGAAGCTTTCTTT. Translated, it gives CASSGWNADTEAFF. The chain joins TRBV25-1 to TRBJ1-1; no clear D. The length of the CDR3 is 14 residues. Trimming pared 4 bases from V and 3 bases from J, leaving 12 bases between. CDR1 MGHDK and CDR2 SYGVNS come from the germline V gene.

The chain recombines TRBV7-9 with TRBJ1-1, with TRBD1 identical over 8 bases. J lost 2 bases, V lost 3 bases, and 5 bases had no gene match. The germline CDR1 and CDR2 sequences are SEHNR and FQNEAQ (reference sequence). The CDR3 has 15 residues. The CDR3 coding sequence is TGTGCCAGCAGCTTTAAGGGACAGGACAACACTGAAGCTTTCTTT. Protein: CASSFKGQDNTEAFF. The full variable domain, completed using reference TRBV7-9 and TRBJ1-1, is DTGVSQNPRHKITKRGQNVTFRCDPISEHNRLYWYRQTLGQGPEFLTYFQNEAQLEKSRLLSDRFSAERPKGSFSTLEIQRTEQGDSAMYLCASSFKGQDNTEAFFGQGTRLTVV.